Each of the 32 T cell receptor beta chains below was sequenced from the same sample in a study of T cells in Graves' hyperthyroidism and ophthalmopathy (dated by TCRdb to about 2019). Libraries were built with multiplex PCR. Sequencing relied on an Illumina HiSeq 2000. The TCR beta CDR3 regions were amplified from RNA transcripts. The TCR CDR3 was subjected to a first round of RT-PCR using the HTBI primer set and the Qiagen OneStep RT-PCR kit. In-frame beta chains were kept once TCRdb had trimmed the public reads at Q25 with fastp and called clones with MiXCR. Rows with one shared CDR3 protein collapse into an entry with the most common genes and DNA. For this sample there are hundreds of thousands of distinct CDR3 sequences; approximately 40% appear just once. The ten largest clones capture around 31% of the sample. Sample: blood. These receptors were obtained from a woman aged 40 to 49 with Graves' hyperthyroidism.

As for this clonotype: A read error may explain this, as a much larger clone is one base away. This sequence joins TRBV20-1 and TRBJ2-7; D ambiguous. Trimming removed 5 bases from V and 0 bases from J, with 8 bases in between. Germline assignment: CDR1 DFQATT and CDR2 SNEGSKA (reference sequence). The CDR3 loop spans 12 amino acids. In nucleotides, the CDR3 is TGCAGTGCTCGGGCCCGCTCCTACGAGCAGTACTTC. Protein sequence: CSARARSYEQYF.

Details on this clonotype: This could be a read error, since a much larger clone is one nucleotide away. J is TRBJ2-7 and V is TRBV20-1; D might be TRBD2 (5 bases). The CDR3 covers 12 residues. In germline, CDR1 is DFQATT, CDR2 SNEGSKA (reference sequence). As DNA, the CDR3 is TGCAGTTCTAGTGTAGCGTTGGGCGAGCAGTACTTC. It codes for CSSSVALGEQYF.

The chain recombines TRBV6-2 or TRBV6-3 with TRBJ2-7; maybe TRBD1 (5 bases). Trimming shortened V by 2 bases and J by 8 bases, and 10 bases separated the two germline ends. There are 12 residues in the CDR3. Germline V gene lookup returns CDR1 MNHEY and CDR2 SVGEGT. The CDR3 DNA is TGTGCCAGCAGTTACCCTCAGGGAAAGCAGTACTTC. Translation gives CASSYPQGKQYF.

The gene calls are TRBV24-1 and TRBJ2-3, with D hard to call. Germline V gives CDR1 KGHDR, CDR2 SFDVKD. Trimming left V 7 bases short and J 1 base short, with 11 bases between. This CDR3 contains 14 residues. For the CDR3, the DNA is TGTGCCACCAGCCGAGATGGAGGCACAGATACGCAGTATTTT. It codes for CATSRDGGTDTQYF.

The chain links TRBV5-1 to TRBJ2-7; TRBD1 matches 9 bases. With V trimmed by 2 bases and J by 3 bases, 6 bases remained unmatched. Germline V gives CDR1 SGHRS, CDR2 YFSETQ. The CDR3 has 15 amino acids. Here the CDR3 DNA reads TGCGCCAGCAGCTTTTATTCGGGACAGGGCTACGAGCAGTACTTC. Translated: CASSFYSGQGYEQYF.

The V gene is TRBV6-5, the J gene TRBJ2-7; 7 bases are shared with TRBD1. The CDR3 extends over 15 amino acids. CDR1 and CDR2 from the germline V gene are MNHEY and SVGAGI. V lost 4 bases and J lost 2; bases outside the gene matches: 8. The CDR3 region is CASSLYGTVAYEQYF. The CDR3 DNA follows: TGTGCCAGCAGTTTATACGGGACAGTTGCCTACGAGCAGTACTTC.

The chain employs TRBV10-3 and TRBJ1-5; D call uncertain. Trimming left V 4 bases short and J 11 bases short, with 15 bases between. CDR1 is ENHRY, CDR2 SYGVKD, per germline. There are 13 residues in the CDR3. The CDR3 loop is CAISGTSTETQHF. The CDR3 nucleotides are TGTGCCATCAGTGGTACTAGTACAGAGACCCAGCATTTT.

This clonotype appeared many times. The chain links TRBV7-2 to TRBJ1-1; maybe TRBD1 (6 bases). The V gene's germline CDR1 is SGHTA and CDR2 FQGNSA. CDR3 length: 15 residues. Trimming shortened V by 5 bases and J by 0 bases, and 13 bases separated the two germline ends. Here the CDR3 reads CASSPSRGVNTEAFF. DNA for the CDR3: TGTGCCAGCAGCCCTTCCAGGGGCGTGAACACTGAAGCTTTCTTT.

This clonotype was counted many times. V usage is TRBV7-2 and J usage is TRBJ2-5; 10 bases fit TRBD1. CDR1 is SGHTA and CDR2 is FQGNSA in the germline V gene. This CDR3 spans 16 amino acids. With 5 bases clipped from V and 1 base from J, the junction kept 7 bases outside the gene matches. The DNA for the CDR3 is TGTGCCAGCAGCCCCCATGGACAGGGGGTCCAAGAGACCCAGTACTTC. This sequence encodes CASSPHGQGVQETQYF.

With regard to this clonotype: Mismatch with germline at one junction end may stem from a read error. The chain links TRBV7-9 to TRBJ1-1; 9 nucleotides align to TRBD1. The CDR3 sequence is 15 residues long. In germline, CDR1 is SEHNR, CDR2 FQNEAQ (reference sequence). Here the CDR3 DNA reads TGTGCCGGCAGCCCCGGGACAGGGAGGAACACTGAAGCTTTCTTT. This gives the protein CAGSPGTGRNTEAFF.

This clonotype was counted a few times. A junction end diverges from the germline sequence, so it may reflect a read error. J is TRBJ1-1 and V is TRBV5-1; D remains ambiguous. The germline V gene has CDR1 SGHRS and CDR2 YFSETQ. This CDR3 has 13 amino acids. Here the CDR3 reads CASSSQVESEAFF. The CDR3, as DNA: TGTGCCAGCAGCTCCCAGGTGGAGTCTGAAGCTTTCTTT.

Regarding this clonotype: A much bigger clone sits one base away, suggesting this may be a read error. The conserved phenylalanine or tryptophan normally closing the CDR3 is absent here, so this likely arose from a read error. The CDR3 nucleotides read TGCAGTGCTCCCCGGCCGACAGGGACCACTGAAGCTTTCCTT. This codes for CSAPRPTGTTEAFL. The chain employs TRBV20-1 and TRBJ1-1, with 7 bases fitting TRBD1. Germline V gene data show CDR1 as DFQATT and CDR2 as SNEGSKA (reference sequence). The CDR3 length is 14 residues. J gave up 4 bases and V 5 bases, and 10 bases lay outside the gene matches.

The CDR3 sequence is CASSPVEDSGNTIYF. Written as DNA, the CDR3 is TGTGCCAGCTCACCAGTGGAAGACTCTGGAAACACCATATATTTT. This chain connects TRBV25-1 to TRBJ1-3; D unresolved. Germline V gene lookup returns CDR1 MGHDK and CDR2 SYGVNS. The CDR3 length is 15 residues. Trimming took 8 bases from V and 0 from J, leaving 14 bases between them.

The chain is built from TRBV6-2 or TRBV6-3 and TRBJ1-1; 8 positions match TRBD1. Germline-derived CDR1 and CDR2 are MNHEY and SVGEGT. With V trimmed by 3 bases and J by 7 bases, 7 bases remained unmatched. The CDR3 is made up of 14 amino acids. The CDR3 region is CASSYPTGGNEAFF. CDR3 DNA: TGTGCCAGCAGTTATCCCACAGGGGGGAATGAAGCTTTCTTT.

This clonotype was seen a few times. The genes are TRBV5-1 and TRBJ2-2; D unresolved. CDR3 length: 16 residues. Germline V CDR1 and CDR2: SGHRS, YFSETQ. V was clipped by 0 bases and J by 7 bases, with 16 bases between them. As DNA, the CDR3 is TGCGCCAGCAGCTTGGTTTCCAGGTCCTGGAGCGGGGAGCTGTTTTTT. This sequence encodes CASSLVSRSWSGELFF.

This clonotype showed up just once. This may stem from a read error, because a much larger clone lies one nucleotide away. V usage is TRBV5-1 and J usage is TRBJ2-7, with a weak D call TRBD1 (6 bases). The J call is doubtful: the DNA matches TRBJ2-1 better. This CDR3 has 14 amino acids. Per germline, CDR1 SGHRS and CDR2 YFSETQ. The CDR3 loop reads CASSFSGDTYEQFF. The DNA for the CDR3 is TGCGCCAGCAGCTTTTCAGGGGACACCTACGAGCAGTTCTTC.

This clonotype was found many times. CDR3 nucleotides: TGCGCCAGCAGCTTGACAGGGGAACGGAGTGAAGCTTTCTTT. Translating it yields CASSLTGERSEAFF. V and J are TRBV5-1 and TRBJ1-1, with 7 nucleotides matching TRBD1. Losses at the gene ends were 1 base for V and 7 bases for J; bases not matched to a gene: 7. This CDR3 region has 14 residues. Germline V gene sequence: CDR1 SGHRS, CDR2 YFSETQ.

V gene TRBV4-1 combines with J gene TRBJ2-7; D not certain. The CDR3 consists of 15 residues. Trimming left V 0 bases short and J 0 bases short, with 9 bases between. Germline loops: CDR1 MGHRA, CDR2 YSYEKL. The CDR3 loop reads CASSQETASSYEQYF. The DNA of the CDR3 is TGCGCCAGCAGCCAAGAAACGGCTAGCTCCTACGAGCAGTACTTC.

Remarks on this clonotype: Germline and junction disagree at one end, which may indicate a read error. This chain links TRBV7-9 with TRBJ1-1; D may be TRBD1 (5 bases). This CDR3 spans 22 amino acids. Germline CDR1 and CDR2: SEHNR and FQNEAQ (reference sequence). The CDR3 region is CASSQEGIGGRVGRDQNTEAFF. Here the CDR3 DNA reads TGCGCCAGCAGCCAAGAAGGTATCGGCGGGCGCGTTGGGCGGGACCAGAACACTGAAGCTTTCTTT.

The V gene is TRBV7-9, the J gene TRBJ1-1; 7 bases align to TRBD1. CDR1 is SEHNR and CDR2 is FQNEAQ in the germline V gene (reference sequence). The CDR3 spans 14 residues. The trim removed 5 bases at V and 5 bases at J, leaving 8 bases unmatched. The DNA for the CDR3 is TGTGCCAGCAGCCCGAGCGGGGACAGAACTGAAGCTTTCTTT. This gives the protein CASSPSGDRTEAFF. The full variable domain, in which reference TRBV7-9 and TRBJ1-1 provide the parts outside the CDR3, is DTGVSQNPRHKITKRGQNVTFRCDPISEHNRLYWYRQTLGQGPEFLTYFQNEAQLEKSRLLSDRFSAERPKGSFSTLEIQRTEQGDSAMYLCASSPSGDRTEAFFGQGTRLTVV.

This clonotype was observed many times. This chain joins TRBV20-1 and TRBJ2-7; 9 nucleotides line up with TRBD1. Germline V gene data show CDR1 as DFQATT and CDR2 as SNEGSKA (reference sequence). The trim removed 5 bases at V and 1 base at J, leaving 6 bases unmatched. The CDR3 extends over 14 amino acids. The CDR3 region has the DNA TGCAGTGCTTATCCCGGGACAGGGTCCTACGAGCAGTACTTC. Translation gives CSAYPGTGSYEQYF.

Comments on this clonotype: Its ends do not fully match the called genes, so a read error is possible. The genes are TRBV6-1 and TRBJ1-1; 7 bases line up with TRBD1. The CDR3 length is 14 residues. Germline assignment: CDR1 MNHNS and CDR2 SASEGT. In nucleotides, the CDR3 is TGTGCCAGCAGCGAAGACAGGGAGGACACTGAAGCTTTCTTT. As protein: CASSEDREDTEAFF.

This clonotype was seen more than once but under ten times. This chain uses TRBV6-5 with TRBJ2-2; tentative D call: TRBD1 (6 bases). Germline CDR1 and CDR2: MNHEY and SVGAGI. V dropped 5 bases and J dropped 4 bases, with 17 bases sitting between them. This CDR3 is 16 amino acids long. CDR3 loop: CASSPTHTTGTGELFF. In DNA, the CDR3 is TGTGCCAGCAGTCCCACCCACACGACAGGCACCGGGGAGCTGTTTTTT.

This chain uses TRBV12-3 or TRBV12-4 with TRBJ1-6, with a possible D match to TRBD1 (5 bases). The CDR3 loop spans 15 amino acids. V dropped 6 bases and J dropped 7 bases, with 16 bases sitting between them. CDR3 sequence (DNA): TGTGCCAGCAGCTATAGACAGCAAAGAAATTCACCCCTCCACTTT. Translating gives CASSYRQQRNSPLHF.

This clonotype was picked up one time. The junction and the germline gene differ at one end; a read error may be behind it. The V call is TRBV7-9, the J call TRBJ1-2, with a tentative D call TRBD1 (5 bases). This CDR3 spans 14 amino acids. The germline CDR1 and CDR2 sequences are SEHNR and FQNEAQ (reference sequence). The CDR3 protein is CASSQGWGRSGYTF. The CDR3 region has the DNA TGCGCCAGCAGCCAAGGTTGGGGCCGGAGTGGCTACACCTTC.

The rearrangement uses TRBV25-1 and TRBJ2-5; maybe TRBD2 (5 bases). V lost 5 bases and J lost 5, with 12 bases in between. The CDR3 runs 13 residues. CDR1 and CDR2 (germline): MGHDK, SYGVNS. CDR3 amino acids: CASSRADRETQYF. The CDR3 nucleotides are TGTGCCAGCAGTAGAGCGGATCGGGAGACCCAGTACTTC.

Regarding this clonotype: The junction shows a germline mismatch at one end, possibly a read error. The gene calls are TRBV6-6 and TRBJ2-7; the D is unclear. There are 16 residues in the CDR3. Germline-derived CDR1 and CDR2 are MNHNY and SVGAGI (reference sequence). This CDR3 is CASSYRGPSLPFEHYF. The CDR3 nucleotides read TGTGCCAGCAGTTACCGTGGGCCCTCTCTACCGTTCGAGCACTACTTC.

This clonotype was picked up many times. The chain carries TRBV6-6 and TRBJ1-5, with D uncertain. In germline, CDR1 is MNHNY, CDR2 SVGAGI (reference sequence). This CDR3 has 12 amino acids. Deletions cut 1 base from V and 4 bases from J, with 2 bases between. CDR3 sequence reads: CASSYWNQPQHF. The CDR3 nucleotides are TGTGCCAGCAGTTACTGGAATCAGCCCCAGCATTTT.

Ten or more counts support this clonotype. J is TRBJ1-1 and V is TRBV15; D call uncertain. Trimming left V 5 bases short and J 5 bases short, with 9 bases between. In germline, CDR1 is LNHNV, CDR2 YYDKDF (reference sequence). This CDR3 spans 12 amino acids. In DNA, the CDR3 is TGTGCCACCAGCGTAGTCAAGACTGAAGCTTTCTTT. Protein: CATSVVKTEAFF. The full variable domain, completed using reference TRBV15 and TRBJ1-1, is DAMVIQNPRYQVTQFGKPVTLSCSQTLNHNVMYWYQQKSSQAPKLLFHYYDKDFNNEADTPDNFQSRRPNTSFCFLDIRSPGLGDTAMYLCATSVVKTEAFFGQGTRLTVV.

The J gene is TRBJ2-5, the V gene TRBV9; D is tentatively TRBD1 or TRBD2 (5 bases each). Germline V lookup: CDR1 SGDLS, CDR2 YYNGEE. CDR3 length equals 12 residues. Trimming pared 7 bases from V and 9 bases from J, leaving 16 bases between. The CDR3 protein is CASGRGTGAQYF. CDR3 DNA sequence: TGTGCCAGCGGCCGAGGGACCGGGGCCCAGTACTTC.

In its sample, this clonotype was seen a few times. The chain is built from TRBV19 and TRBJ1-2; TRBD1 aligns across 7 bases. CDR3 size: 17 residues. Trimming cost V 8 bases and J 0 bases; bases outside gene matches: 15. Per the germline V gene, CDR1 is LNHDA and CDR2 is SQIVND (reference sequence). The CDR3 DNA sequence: TGTGCCAGTTCCCCAGGCGGGGACAGATATCCTAACTATGGCTACACCTTC. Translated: CASSPGGDRYPNYGYTF.

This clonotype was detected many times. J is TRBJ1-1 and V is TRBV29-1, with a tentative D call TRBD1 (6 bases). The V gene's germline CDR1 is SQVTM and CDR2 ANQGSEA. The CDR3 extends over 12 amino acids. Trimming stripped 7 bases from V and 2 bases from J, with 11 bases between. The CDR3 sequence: CSAYRANTEAFF. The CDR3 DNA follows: TGCAGCGCTTACAGGGCCAACACTGAAGCTTTCTTT.